The T cell receptor beta chain described here comes from a study of cytomegalovirus exposure and HLA in healthy donors. With respect to this clone: Its antigen is not known.

PCR employed 60 Vbeta and 13 Jbeta primers. Clones were read by immunoSEQ multiplex PCR, and TCRdb kept only the in-frame ones, dropping some. The table records some 150,000 clones, 80% to 85% of them present only once. The CDR3 loop spans 15 amino acids. Germline values: CDR1 LNHNV, CDR2 YYDKDF (reference sequence). Trimming took off 0 bases at V and 3 bases at J, with 10 bases between the two ends. Healthy bone marrow donors made up the donors. Regarding the study as a whole: Later analysis found that TCR beta chains associated with HLA were more clonally expanded than other, equally common chains. From TCR beta sequences, most subjects' HLA-A and HLA-B alleles were reportedly predicted accurately.

The chain combines TRBV15 with TRBJ2-3; weak D call: TRBD2 (5 bases). The sequencing sample was made of PBMCs. The TCR was taken from a woman aged 25-40 years in good health and CMV-seronegative. DNA of the CDR3: TGTGCCACCAGCAGAGAGGGTACTAGAACAGATACGCAGTATTTT. Its translation: CATSREGTRTDTQYF.